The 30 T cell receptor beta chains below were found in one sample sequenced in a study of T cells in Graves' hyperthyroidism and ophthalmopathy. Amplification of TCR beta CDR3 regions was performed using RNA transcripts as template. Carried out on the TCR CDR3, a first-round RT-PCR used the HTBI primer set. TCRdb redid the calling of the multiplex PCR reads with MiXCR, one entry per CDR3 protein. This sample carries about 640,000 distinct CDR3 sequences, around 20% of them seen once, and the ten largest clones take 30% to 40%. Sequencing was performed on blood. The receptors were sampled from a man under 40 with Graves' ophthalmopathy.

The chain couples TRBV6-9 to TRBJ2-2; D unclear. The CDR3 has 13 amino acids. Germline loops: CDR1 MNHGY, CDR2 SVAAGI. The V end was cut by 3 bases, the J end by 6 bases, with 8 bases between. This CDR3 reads CASSYTRSGELFF. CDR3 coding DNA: TGTGCCAGCAGTTACACCCGGTCCGGGGAGCTGTTTTTT.

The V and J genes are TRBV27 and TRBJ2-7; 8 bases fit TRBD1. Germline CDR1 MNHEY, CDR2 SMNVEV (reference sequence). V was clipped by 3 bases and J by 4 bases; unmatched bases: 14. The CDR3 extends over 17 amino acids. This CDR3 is CASSLGSVRTGLYEQYF. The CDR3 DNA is TGTGCCAGCAGTTTGGGATCGGTAAGGACAGGGTTGTACGAGCAGTACTTC.

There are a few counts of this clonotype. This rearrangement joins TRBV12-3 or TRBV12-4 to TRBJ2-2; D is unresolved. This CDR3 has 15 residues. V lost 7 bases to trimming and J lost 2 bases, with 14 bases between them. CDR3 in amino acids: CASTPAATNTGELFF. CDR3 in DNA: TGTGCCAGCACCCCCGCCGCTACTAACACCGGGGAGCTGTTTTTT.

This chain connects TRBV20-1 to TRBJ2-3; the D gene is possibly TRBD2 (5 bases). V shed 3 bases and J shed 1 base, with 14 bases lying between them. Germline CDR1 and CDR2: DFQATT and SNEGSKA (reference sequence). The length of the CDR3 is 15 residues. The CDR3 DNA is TGCAGTGCTAGGGGTTGGACTCCAGGCACAGATACGCAGTATTTT. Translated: CSARGWTPGTDTQYF.

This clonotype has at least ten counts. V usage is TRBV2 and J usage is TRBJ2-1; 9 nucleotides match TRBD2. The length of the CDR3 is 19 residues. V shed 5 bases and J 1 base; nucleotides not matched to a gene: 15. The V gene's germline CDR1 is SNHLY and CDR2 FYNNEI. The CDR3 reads CASSRMELAGAGSYNEQFF. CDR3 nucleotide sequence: TGTGCCAGCAGTCGAATGGAACTAGCGGGCGCCGGGTCCTACAATGAGCAGTTCTTC.

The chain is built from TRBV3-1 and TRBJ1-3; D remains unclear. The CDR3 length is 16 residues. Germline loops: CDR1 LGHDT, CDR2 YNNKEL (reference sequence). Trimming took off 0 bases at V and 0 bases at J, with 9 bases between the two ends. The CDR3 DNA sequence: TGTGCCAGCAGCCAAGATCAAGGCTACTCTGGAAACACCATATATTTT. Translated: CASSQDQGYSGNTIYF.

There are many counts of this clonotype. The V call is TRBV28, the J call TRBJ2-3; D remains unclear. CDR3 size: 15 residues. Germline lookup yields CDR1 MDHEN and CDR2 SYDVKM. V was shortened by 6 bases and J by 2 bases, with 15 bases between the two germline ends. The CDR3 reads CASSPFGEPTDTQYF. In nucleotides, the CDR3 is TGTGCCAGCAGCCCCTTTGGTGAGCCCACAGATACGCAGTATTTT.

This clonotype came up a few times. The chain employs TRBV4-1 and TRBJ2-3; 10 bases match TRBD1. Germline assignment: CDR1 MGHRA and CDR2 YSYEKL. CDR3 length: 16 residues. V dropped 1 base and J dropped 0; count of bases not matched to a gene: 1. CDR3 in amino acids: CASSQGQGASTDTQYF. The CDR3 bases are TGCGCCAGCAGCCAAGGACAGGGGGCCAGCACAGATACGCAGTATTTT.

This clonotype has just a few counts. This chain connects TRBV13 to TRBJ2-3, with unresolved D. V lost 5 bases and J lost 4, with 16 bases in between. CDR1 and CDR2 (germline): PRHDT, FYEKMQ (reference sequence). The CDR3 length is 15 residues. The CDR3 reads CASSPGTHRADTQYF. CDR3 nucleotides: TGTGCCAGCAGCCCCGGAACTCACCGGGCAGATACGCAGTATTTT.

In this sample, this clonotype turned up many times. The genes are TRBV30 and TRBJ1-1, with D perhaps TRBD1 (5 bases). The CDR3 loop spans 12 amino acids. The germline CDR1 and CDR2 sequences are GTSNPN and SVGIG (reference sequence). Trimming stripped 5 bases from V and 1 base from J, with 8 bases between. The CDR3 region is CAWVGGNTEAFF. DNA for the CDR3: TGTGCCTGGGTGGGGGGGAACACTGAAGCTTTCTTT.

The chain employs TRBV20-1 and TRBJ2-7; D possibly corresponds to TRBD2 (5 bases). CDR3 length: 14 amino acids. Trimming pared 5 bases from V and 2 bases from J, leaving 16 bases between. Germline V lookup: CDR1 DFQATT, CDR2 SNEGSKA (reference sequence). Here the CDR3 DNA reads TGCAGTGCTGCATCACTAGGTCTCCCCTACGAGCAGTACTTC. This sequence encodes CSAASLGLPYEQYF.

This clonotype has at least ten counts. CDR3 DNA sequence: TGTGCCTGGAGTGTAATAATGCACACCGGGGAGCTGTTTTTT. Protein: CAWSVIMHTGELFF. The J gene is TRBJ2-2, the V gene TRBV30; D remains unclear. Trimming left V 0 bases short and J 3 bases short, with 8 bases between. Germline V gene lookup returns CDR1 GTSNPN and CDR2 SVGIG (reference sequence). The CDR3 totals 14 residues.

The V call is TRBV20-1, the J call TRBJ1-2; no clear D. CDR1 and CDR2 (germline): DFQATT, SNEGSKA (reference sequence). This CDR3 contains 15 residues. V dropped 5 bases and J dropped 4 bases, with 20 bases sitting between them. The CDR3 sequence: CSAVPSAAPTYGYTF. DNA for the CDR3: TGCAGTGCTGTACCCTCGGCCGCACCTACCTATGGCTACACCTTC.

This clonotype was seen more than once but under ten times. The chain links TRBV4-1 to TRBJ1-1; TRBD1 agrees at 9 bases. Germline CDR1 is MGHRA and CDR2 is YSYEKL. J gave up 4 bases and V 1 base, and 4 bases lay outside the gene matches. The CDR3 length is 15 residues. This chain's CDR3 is CASSQVHRGRTEAFF. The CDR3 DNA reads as TGCGCCAGCAGCCAAGTCCACAGGGGGCGCACTGAAGCTTTCTTT.

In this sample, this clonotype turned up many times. As DNA, the CDR3 is TGTGCCAGCAGCCAGGGACTCTCCTACGAGCAGTACTTC. The encoded protein is CASSQGLSYEQYF. The chain joins TRBV6-1 to TRBJ2-7; D possibly corresponds to TRBD2 (6 bases). The CDR3 has 13 amino acids. V lost 6 bases and J lost 0, with 9 bases in between. CDR1 and CDR2 (germline): MNHNS, SASEGT.

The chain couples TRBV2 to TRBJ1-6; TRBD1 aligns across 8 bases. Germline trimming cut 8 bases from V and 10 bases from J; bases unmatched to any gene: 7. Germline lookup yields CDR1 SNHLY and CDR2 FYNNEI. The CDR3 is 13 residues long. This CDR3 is CASLSGTGSPLHF. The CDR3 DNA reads TGTGCCAGCCTCTCCGGGACAGGATCACCCCTCCACTTT.

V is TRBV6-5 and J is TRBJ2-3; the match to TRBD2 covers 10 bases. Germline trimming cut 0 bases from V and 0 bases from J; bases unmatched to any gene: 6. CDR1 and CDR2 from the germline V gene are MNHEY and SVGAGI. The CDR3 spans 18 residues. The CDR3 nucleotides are TGTGCCAGCAGTTACTCCCAAATACTAGCGGGGAGCACAGATACGCAGTATTTT. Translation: CASSYSQILAGSTDTQYF.

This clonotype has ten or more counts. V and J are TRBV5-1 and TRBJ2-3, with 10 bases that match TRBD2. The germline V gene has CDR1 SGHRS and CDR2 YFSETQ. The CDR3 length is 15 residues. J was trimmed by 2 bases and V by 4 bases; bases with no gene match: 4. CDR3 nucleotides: TGCGCCAGCAGCACAGGACTAGCGGTCACAGATACGCAGTATTTT. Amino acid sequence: CASSTGLAVTDTQYF.

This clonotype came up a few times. The CDR3 DNA reads as TGTGCCAGCAGTTACTCAGCTAGCGGGAGTCTCGAGCAGTACTTC. Its translation: CASSYSASGSLEQYF. This chain links TRBV6-6 with TRBJ2-7; 10 positions agree with TRBD2. The CDR3 totals 15 residues. Trimming at V came to 0 bases and at J to 6 bases, leaving 5 bases not matched to a gene. CDR1 MNHNY and CDR2 SVGAGI come from the germline V gene (reference sequence).

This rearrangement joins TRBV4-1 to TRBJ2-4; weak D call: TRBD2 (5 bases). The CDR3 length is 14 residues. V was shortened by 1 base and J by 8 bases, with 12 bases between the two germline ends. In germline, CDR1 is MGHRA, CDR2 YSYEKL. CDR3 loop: CASSQAQLGDIQYF. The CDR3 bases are TGCGCCAGCAGCCAAGCCCAACTCGGGGACATTCAGTACTTC.

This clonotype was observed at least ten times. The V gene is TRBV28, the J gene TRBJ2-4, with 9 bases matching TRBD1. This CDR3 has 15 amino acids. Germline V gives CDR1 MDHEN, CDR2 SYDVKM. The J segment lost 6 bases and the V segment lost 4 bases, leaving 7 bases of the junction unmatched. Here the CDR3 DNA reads TGTGCCAGCAGTTCCACAGGGGGCCTTACAAACATTCAGTACTTC. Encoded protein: CASSSTGGLTNIQYF.

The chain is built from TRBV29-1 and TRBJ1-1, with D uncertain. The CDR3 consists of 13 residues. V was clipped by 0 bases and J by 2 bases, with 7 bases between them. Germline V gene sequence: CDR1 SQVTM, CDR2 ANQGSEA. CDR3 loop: CSVEEERNTEAFF. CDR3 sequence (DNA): TGCAGCGTTGAAGAGGAAAGAAACACTGAAGCTTTCTTT.

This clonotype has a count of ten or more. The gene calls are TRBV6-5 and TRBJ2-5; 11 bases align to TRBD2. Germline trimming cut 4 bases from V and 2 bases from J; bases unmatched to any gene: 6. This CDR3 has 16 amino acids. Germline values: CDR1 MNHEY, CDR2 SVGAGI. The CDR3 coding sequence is TGTGCCAGCAGTTTCCCGTCTAGCGGGGGGCAAGAGACCCAGTACTTC. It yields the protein CASSFPSSGGQETQYF.

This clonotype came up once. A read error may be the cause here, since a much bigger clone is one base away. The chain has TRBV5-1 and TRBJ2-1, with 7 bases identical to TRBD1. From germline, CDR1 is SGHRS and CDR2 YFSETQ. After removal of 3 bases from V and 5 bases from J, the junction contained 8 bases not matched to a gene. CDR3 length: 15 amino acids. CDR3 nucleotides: TGCGCCAGCAGCTCGAGGGCCCAGGGGGACAATGAGCAGTTCTTC. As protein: CASSSRAQGDNEQFF.

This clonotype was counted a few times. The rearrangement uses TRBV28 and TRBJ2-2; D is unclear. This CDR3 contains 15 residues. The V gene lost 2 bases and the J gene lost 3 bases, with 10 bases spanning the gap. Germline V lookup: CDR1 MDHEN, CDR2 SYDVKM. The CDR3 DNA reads TGTGCCAGCAGTTTACCCGGCAGTTACACCGGGGAGCTGTTTTTT. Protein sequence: CASSLPGSYTGELFF.

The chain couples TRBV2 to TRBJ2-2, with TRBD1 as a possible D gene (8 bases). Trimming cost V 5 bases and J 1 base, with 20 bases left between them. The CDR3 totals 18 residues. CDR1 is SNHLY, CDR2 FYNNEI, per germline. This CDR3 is CASSLVRTGRGNTGELFF. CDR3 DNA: TGTGCCAGCAGTCTGGTCCGGACAGGGAGGGGGAACACCGGGGAGCTGTTTTTT.

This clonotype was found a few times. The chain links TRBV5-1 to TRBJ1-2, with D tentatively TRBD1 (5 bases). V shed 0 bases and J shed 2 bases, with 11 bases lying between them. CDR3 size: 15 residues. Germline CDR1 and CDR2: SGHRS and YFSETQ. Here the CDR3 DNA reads TGCGCCAGCAGCTTGGAGGGGAATACGAACTATGGCTACACCTTC. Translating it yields CASSLEGNTNYGYTF. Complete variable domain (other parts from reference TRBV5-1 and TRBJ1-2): KAGVTQTPRYLIKTRGQQVTLSCSPISGHRSVSWYQQTPGQGLQFLFEYFSETQRNKGNFPGRFSGRQFSNSRSEMNVSTLELGDSALYLCASSLEGNTNYGYTFGSGTRLTVV.

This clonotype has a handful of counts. CDR3 sequence (DNA): TGCGCCAGCAGCCAAGACGAACAGCACACTGAAGCTTTCTTT. Protein product: CASSQDEQHTEAFF. The chain links TRBV4-3 to TRBJ1-1; the D is unclear. Between the trimmed V and J ends, which lost 0 bases and 3 bases, there was a span of 8 bases. CDR3 length equals 14 residues. Germline CDR1 is LGHNA and CDR2 is YSLEER.

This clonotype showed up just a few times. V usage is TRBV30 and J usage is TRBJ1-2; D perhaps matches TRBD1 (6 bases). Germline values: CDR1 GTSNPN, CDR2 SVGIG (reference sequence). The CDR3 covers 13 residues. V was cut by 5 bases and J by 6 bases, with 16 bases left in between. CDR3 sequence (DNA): TGTGCCTGGGTTAGTAGGACAGCGCATGGCTACACCTTC. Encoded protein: CAWVSRTAHGYTF.

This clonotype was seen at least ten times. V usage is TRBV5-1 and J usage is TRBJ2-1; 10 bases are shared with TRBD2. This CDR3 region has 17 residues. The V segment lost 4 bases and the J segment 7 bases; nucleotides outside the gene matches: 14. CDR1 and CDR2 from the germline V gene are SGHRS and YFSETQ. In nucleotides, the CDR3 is TGCGCCAGCAGCCGAGGGCGGGCTAGCGGGAGTGGGAATGAGCAGTTCTTC. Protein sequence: CASSRGRASGSGNEQFF.